The 23 T cell receptor beta chains presented below share a single source sample, sequenced in a study of T cells expressing NK-cell markers. TCRdb re-called the 5' RACE reads, yielding one record per CDR3 amino acid sequence without DNA. The sample table sets out approximately 150,000 distinct CDR3 sequences. The sequenced material came from blood T cells: a sorted CD56 or NKG2C T cell subset, CD4+ or CD8+ T cells, or bulk PBMC T cells (not recorded which). All receptors come from a woman aged 18 to 75 in good health.

The chain has TRBV10-3 and TRBJ1-5; TCRdb indicates TRBD1, and absent DNA this call remains unverified. Germline loops: CDR1 ENHRY, CDR2 SYGVKD. This CDR3 is 18 amino acids long. The CDR3 here is CAISEGDSATGSNQPQHF.

The chain employs TRBV12-5 and TRBJ2-1; TCRdb indicates TRBD2, and absent DNA this call remains unverified. CDR1 LGHNT and CDR2 FRNRAP come from the germline V gene. This CDR3 has 13 residues. The CDR3: CASGLSGGNEQFF.

CDR3 in amino acids: CATSDPRHPEAFF. The V gene is TRBV24-1, the J gene TRBJ1-1. Germline lookup yields CDR1 KGHDR and CDR2 SFDVKD. The CDR3 spans 13 residues.

This rearrangement joins TRBV2 to TRBJ1-1. CDR3 length: 15 residues. Germline V lookup: CDR1 SNHLY, CDR2 FYNNEI. The CDR3 sequence is CASTEGQGVNTEAFF.

The V call is TRBV27, the J call TRBJ1-5; TCRdb's D gene call, TRBD1, goes unchecked for lack of DNA. This CDR3 is 15 amino acids long. CDR1 is MNHEY, CDR2 SMNVEV, per germline (reference sequence). CDR3 sequence: CASSLQGAGVQPQHF.

This chain joins TRBV12-3 or TRBV12-4 and TRBJ1-5. The CDR3 is 14 amino acids. CDR3 loop: CASSLGVGNQPQHF.

The J gene is TRBJ1-2, the V gene TRBV20-1; TCRdb calls TRBD1, which cannot be checked without DNA. The CDR3 spans 13 residues. In germline, CDR1 is DFQATT, CDR2 SNEGSKA (reference sequence). This CDR3 reads CSVAGGDAYGYTF.

The chain has TRBV2 and TRBJ1-5. CDR1 and CDR2 (germline): SNHLY, FYNNEI. The CDR3 length is 18 residues. CDR3 protein: CASREKRGWESDNQPQHF.

The chain links TRBV20-1 to TRBJ2-3. Germline lookup yields CDR1 DFQATT and CDR2 SNEGSKA (reference sequence). The CDR3 consists of 13 residues. The CDR3 sequence is CSAFPSSTDTQYF.

The chain couples TRBV28 to TRBJ1-2; TCRdb's D call of TRBD1 is untestable without DNA. The CDR3 runs to 14 residues. Germline CDR1 is MDHEN and CDR2 is SYDVKM. CDR3 in amino acids: CASSFTGNNYGYTF.

The J gene is TRBJ2-3, the V gene TRBV29-1. CDR3 length equals 11 residues. Per germline, CDR1 SQVTM and CDR2 ANQGSEA. CDR3 sequence: CSVERTDTQYF.

This chain connects TRBV5-1 to TRBJ2-1; TCRdb's D gene call, TRBD1, goes unchecked for lack of DNA. Germline V lookup: CDR1 SGHRS, CDR2 YFSETQ. CDR3 size: 14 residues. The CDR3 reads CASSKTGGSNEQFF.

The CDR3 reads CASSLGLPGYEQYF. The chain carries TRBV5-1 and TRBJ2-7. The CDR3 is 14 residues long. Germline CDR1 and CDR2: SGHRS and YFSETQ.

The chain combines TRBV5-1 with TRBJ2-2. The CDR3 consists of 14 residues. Germline V gives CDR1 SGHRS, CDR2 YFSETQ. CDR3 region: CASSFDLNTGELFF. Supplemented by reference TRBV5-1 and TRBJ2-2, the full variable domain reads KAGVTQTPRYLIKTRGQQVTLSCSPISGHRSVSWYQQTPGQGLQFLFEYFSETQRNKGNFPGRFSGRQFSNSRSEMNVSTLELGDSALYLCASSFDLNTGELFFGEGSRLTVL.

The CDR3 sequence is CASSSGQGDSNYGYTF. V usage is TRBV5-1 and J usage is TRBJ1-2; TCRdb's D gene call, TRBD1, goes unchecked for lack of DNA. The CDR3 sequence is 16 residues long. Germline CDR1 and CDR2: SGHRS and YFSETQ.

V usage is TRBV20-1 and J usage is TRBJ1-1; TCRdb names TRBD1, which stays unverified in the absence of DNA. The germline V gene encodes CDR1 DFQATT and CDR2 SNEGSKA (reference sequence). This CDR3 contains 14 residues. CDR3 amino acids: CSAKQGAANTEAFF.

The chain combines TRBV12-3 or TRBV12-4 with TRBJ2-5; with no DNA, the TCRdb D assignment of TRBD2 cannot be verified. This CDR3 has 16 residues. CDR3: CASSLLAGEFGETQYF.

V usage is TRBV11-2 and J usage is TRBJ1-2; TCRdb calls TRBD1, which cannot be checked without DNA. The germline gives CDR1 SGHAT, CDR2 FQNNGV. The CDR3 runs to 15 residues. The CDR3 loop reads CASSLMARGIGGYTF.

This rearrangement joins TRBV9 to TRBJ2-3; with no DNA, the TCRdb D assignment of TRBD1 cannot be verified. The CDR3 spans 15 residues. From germline, CDR1 is SGDLS and CDR2 YYNGEE. The CDR3 loop is CASRPTGIATDTQYF.

The chain is built from TRBV29-1 and TRBJ2-4; TCRdb outputs TRBD1, but without DNA this stays unchecked. The CDR3 totals 18 residues. Germline V CDR1 and CDR2: SQVTM, ANQGSEA. CDR3 in amino acids: CSLKEVPGQGFPKNIQYF.

The V and J genes are TRBV4-1 and TRBJ2-2; TCRdb designates TRBD2, a call that cannot be tested without DNA. The CDR3 is 16 residues long. In germline, CDR1 is MGHRA, CDR2 YSYEKL. The CDR3 spells CASSHLGRGNTGELFF.

This sequence joins TRBV10-3 and TRBJ1-5; TCRdb gives TRBD1 as the D gene, but with no DNA this cannot be confirmed. Germline CDR1 reads ENHRY; CDR2 reads SYGVKD. This CDR3 comprises 13 residues. The CDR3 protein is CAISRQDNQPQHF.

This chain links TRBV7-9 with TRBJ1-6; TCRdb picks TRBD1, but there is no DNA to check that call. CDR3 length: 15 amino acids. Germline CDR1 is SEHNR and CDR2 is FQNEAQ (reference sequence). CDR3 amino acids: CASSLADRVGSPLHF.